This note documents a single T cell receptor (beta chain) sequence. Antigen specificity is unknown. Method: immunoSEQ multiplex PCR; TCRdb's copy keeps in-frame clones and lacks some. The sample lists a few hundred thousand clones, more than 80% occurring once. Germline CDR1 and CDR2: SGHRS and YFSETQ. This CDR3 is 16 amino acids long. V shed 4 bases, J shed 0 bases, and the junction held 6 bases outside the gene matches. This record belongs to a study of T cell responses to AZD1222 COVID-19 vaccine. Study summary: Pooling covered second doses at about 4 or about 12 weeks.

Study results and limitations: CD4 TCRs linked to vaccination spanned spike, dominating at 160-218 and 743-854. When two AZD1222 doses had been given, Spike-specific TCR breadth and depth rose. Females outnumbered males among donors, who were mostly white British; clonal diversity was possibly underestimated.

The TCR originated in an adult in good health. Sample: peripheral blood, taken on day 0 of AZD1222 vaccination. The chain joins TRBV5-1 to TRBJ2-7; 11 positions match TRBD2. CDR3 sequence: CASSDRLAGLSYEQYF. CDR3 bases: TGCGCCAGCAGCGACCGACTAGCGGGGCTCTCCTACGAGCAGTACTTC. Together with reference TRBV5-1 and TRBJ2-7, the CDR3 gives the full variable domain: KAGVTQTPRYLIKTRGQQVTLSCSPISGHRSVSWYQQTPGQGLQFLFEYFSETQRNKGNFPGRFSGRQFSNSRSEMNVSTLELGDSALYLCASSDRLAGLSYEQYFGPGTRLTVT.